Included here is one TCR beta chain sequence, with context. The clone's antigen remains unknown. Per-base quality was not reported, and no clone a single base away is much larger than it. TCRbeta CDR3 regions were amplified from genomic DNA using the immunoSEQ Assay, a bias-controlled multiplex PCR. For the original study's pipeline: The number of nucleated cells in each sample was estimated by amplification of reference gene primers within the assay. Sequence reads were collapsed and filtered to measure the absolute abundance of every unique TCRbeta CDR3 rearrangement. For each sample, productive Simpson clonality was calculated as the square root of Simpson's diversity index across productive rearrangements. TCRdb obtained this table from immuneACCESS and retained in-frame rearrangements with V and J assigned. These tables miss some clones; where compared with another copy, unresolved V genes account for less than half of the shortfall, and the remainder is unexplained. The DNA gave D and trimming, while V, J and clone size come from that table. The sample table contains about 95,000 clones; only one count was recorded for 80% to 90% of them. The ten largest make up under 5.5% of the sample.

This entry is derived from a study of blood T cell repertoires in COVID-19 (dated by TCRdb to 2018 to 2021). For the study in its entirety: Collaborator samples came from the United States, Italy and Spain and covered acute and convalescent phases of COVID-19. Deeply sampled blood TCRbeta repertoires from subjects exposed to, actively infected with, or recovered from COVID-19 were included in the dataset. The prospective study material was composed of cDNA or gDNA derived from T cells, B-cell-depleted T cells, or PBMCs. A freely available public database, intended as a resource for researchers studying the immune response to SARS-CoV-2, is where the repertoires were released. Nearly every sample came with metadata listing a de-identified subject ID, COVID-19 status, age in years and sex. Where available, HLA class I and class II types were taken from metadata supplied by the sample provider and were not determined by assay-based typing. Samples came from the ongoing ImmuneRACE study (first 160 participants) plus 1,254 subjects from 6 global collaborators. Paper-wide results and their limitations: The amount of clinical and demographic metadata varied by source and participant and was provided uncurated.

One collaborating source in Seattle enrolled patients while the patients were actively infected and followed the patients over time throughout the course of disease. Collaborating institutions collected whole blood in K2EDTA tubes following their own protocols. For TCRbeta analysis, collaborators shipped samples as frozen whole blood, isolated PBMCs, or DNA extracted from either of those sample types. V sheds 5 bases and J sheds 0 bases, leaving 17 bases between their ends. The CDR3 contains 18 residues, cysteine and phenylalanine counted. The CDR3 DNA has 54 bases and is translated from base 1. The germline V gene yields SGHVS for CDR1 and FQNEAQ for CDR2.

In this chain, TRBV7-8 is recombined with TRBJ2-6; tentative D gene TRBD2, with 5 bases matching. Material: peripheral blood. This clonotype was sampled from a man older than 75 with COVID-19, enrolled during active disease. The sequenced DNA is TGTGCCAGCAGCCCATCTGCGGGCCGGAACTCTGGGGCCAACGTCCTGACTTTC. Its product reads: CASSPSAGRNSGANVLTF.